The sequence of this T cell receptor (beta chain) was determined in a study of CD8 T cells in Susac syndrome. Germline loops: CDR1 SEHNR, CDR2 FQNEAQ (reference sequence). The CDR3 loop spans 17 amino acids. The V and J ends lost 0 bases and 6 bases respectively, with 20 bases between them. cDNA came from about 0.51 to 1 ug RNA primed by random hexamers. From the immunoSEQ multiplex PCR reads, TCRdb called clonotypes with MiXCR, one entry per CDR3 protein. The repertoire includes some 300,000 distinct CDR3 sequences, approximately 84% of them detected once, and around 0.12% sits in the top ten. The receptor was derived from a human donor with multiple sclerosis. The V call is TRBV7-9, the J call TRBJ1-2, with D unresolved. Sequenced input: CD8+ T cells from PBMCs. CDR3 sequence reads: CASSLATDGRRQHGYTF. Written as DNA, the CDR3 is TGTGCCAGCAGCTTAGCCACTGACGGACGGCGGCAACATGGCTACACCTTC.